Listed here is a single T cell receptor (beta chain). Its antigen is still unknown. Base qualities are not provided; no much larger clone lies one nucleotide away. The CDR3 regions of human TCRbeta chains were analyzed by immunosequencing. The source study handled its data this way. TCRs in the repertoires were compared against a reference library of SARS-CoV-2-specific TCRs that had been generated with the MIRA antigen-specificity platform. Breadth was defined as the fraction of unique TCRs that were SARS-CoV-2-associated. Depth was defined as the fraction of total T cells that were SARS-CoV-2-associated. Using the MIRA data, each spike-specific TCR was assigned both to the spike region to which the TCR was reactive and to a CD4 or CD8 class. Log10-transformed breadth and depth values were compared by one-way ANOVA with Sidak's multiple comparisons tests. TCRdb re-hosts the immuneACCESS table, in-frame sequences only. Its copies lack some clones; in the studies checked, an unresolved V gene accounts for under half of them, and the cause for the rest is not known. That table supplies the V and J calls and clone size; D and trimming were determined from the DNA. The sample yields about 130,000 clones; about 90% were counted once. The ten largest clonotypes hold 1.9% of the sample.

This entry comes from a study of T cell responses to AZD1222 COVID-19 vaccine (dated by TCRdb to about 2021). Regarding the study in general: AZD1222 recipients given second doses at about 4 weeks or at about 12 weeks were pooled, since spike-specific TCR depth and breadth were not found to differ between the two schedules. Trial participants were enrolled by age into subgroups of 18-55, 56-69 and 70-plus years, and 148, 28 and 57 TCR-sequenced participants, respectively, were included in these subgroups. A total of 233 trial participants underwent TCR sequencing, of whom some 210 received two doses of AZD1222 and some 25 received two doses of the MenACWY control vaccine. Overall study outcomes, separate from this receptor: Participants were mostly white British and included more females than males, and it was suggested by the authors that clonal diversity may have been underestimated. Because no day 14 peak-response samples were available, repertoires were characterized only after the peak T cell response. Spike-specific TCR breadth and depth rose significantly after two AZD1222 doses compared with day 0 and with MenACWY recipients. The 56-69-year group was small, and its depth increase did not reach significance, likely because of low power. Reportedly, almost half of the unique spike-specific TCRs recognized epitopes lying outside the regions that are mutated in the B.1.351 and B.1.1.7 variants. Only 5 to 7 AZD1222 recipients were SARS-CoV-2 seropositive at baseline, limiting conclusions about previously exposed vaccinees. The whole spike protein was spanned by vaccine-associated CD4 TCRs, and dominant responses were seen in regions 160-218 and 743-854.

The time point label here, explained by the study, means: baseline before first vaccination. Vaccinee samples came from UK trials COV001 and COV002, including a single-blind randomized controlled phase 2/3 trial of AZD1222 (ChAdOx1 nCoV-19) in healthy adults. For TCRbeta chain sequencing, PBMC samples were collected from trial participants at day 0 and at day 28 after the second dose. The sequence derives from an adult in good health. The input for sequencing was peripheral blood, taken on day 0 of AZD1222 vaccination.

The sequence in DNA is TGTGCCAGCATGGACAGGGGGGTGAACTATAATTCACCCCTCCACTTT. Translation gives CASMDRGVNYNSPLHF. This chain is built from TRBV28 and TRBJ1-6, with 10 bases matching TRBD1. Compared with germline, V lacks 7 bases and J lacks 3 bases; bases without a gene match: 6. The CDR3, from cysteine to phenylalanine, totals 16 residues. CDR3 DNA is the only sequence kept; it has 48 bases, read in frame from the first base. From a lookup of the germline V gene, CDR1 and CDR2 are MDHEN and SYDVKM.